These T cell receptor beta chains were read from a single sample in a study of blood T cell repertoires in COVID-19. Sequencing was performed with immunoSEQ multiplex PCR; in TCRdb, only in-frame clones are kept and a portion is missing. Seen here are 300,000 to 450,000 clones, roughly 90% observed once, and the top ten hold approximately 4.1%. The sample was peripheral blood. The receptor set was obtained from a woman in her sixties with COVID-19, enrolled during active disease. Each CDR3 is given with its conserved first and last residue. The order of the fields is J gene, V gene, CDR3 protein.

TRBJ1-2	TRBV6-5	CASRQGQAYGYTF
TRBJ1-2	TRBV3-1/TRBV3-2	CASSQGPGQEAGGYTF
TRBJ2-7	TRBV5-1	CASSSGQGASVVYEQYF
TRBJ2-1	TRBV2	CASSTDRSSYNEQFF
TRBJ1-2	TRBV27	CASSLSGRGNYGYTF
TRBJ1-3	TRBV4-1	CASSRGRGSGNTIYF
TRBJ1-4	TRBV6-5	CASSYSTPTTNEKLFF
TRBJ1-2	TRBV5-1	CASSLVEGAKLYGYTF
TRBJ1-1	TRBV27	CASATGGRTEAFF
TRBJ1-6	TRBV6-1	CASSDHPGLPLHF
TRBJ1-2	TRBV2	CASSEGGPGYGYTF
TRBJ1-4	TRBV5-6	CASNRDRGRGKLFF
TRBJ2-3	TRBV11-2	CASSLIPLGGGSDTQYF
TRBJ2-5	TRBV3-1/TRBV3-2	CASSPSFDRETQYF
TRBJ2-1	TRBV7-9	CASSIGTSVLSYNEQFF
TRBJ2-1	TRBV5-5	CASSLVASSYNEQFF
TRBJ1-5	TRBV3-1/TRBV3-2	CASSRTQGQPQHF
TRBJ2-1	TRBV5-1	CASSETQGPVRTSNEQFF
TRBJ2-7	TRBV6-5	CASSVRKTYEQYF
TRBJ1-5	TRBV15	CATSRDRAQPQHF
TRBJ1-2	TRBV19	CASTSTNYGYTF
TRBJ2-7	TRBV18	CASSPAGQGGYEQYF
TRBJ1-2	TRBV7-8	CASSLGRTANYGYTF
TRBJ2-7	TRBV7-2	CASSQGANGPYEQYF
TRBJ1-3	TRBV4-2	CASSQEGWQGASGNTIYF
TRBJ1-2	TRBV25-1	CASSDSGSAGYGYTF
TRBJ1-1	TRBV27	CASSLRGQNTEAFF
TRBJ1-3	TRBV2	CASSGTFNTIYF
TRBJ2-7	TRBV10-3	CAISGLAGAYEQYF
TRBJ1-6	TRBV6-5	CASSSTGDVSPLHF
TRBJ1-1	TRBV6-5	CASSQGRRTEAFF
TRBJ1-6	TRBV3-1/TRBV3-2	CASSRREYNSPLHF
TRBJ1-2	TRBV6-5	CASRLQGATVLGYTF
TRBJ2-2	TRBV7-6	CAVQGRTGELFF
TRBJ1-5	TRBV2	CASSGPGQNQPQHF
TRBJ2-2	TRBV3-1/TRBV3-2	CASSPGTGGGLPGELFF
TRBJ2-7	TRBV18	CASSPTGHQPIEQYF
TRBJ1-5	TRBV4-1	CASSRVPQGQSNQPQHF
TRBJ2-1	TRBV5-4	CASSLGHSGGENEQFF
TRBJ1-2	TRBV7-9	CASSSGTGDGYTF
TRBJ2-7	TRBV29-1	CSVGPGQFSYEQYF
TRBJ2-7	TRBV5-1	CASSPGAGAPYEQYF
TRBJ1-6	TRBV19	CASTATGYRNSPLHF
TRBJ2-5	TRBV19	CASSMGGRTQETQYF
TRBJ1-2	TRBV7-9	CASSARTEGYGYTF
TRBJ1-1	TRBV10-2	CASSRQGVNTEAFF
TRBJ1-4	TRBV11-2	CASSLRPIGTNEKLFF
TRBJ1-4	TRBV19	CASSMGTGGNYEKLFF
TRBJ1-5	TRBV7-8	CASSLGGTVNQPQHF
TRBJ2-7	TRBV5-1	CASSLNPDRDYEQYF
TRBJ1-1	TRBV11-2	CASSRPRTAEDGVAFF
TRBJ2-5	TRBV7-9	CASSYGQGQETQYF
TRBJ1-5	TRBV10-2	CASSEPDSGQPQHF